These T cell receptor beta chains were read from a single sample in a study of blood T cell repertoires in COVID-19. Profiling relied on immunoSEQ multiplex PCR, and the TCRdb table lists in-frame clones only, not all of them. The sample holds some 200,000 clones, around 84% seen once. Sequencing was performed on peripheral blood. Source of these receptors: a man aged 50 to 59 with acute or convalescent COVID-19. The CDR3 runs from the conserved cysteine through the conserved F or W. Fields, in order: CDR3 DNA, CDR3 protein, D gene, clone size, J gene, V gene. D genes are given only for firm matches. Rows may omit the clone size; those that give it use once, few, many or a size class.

cdr3_nt: TGTGCCATCAGTGGTGGACAGGGTGCTTTTAATGAGCAGTTCTTC
cdr3_aa: CAISGGQGAFNEQFF
d_call: TRBD1
clone_size: -
j_call: TRBJ2-1
v_call: TRBV10-3

cdr3_nt: TGTGCCAGCAGCTTTAGCTCACTAGCGGGGGGGCCAGATACGCAGTATTTT
cdr3_aa: CASSFSSLAGGPDTQYF
d_call: TRBD2
clone_size: once
j_call: TRBJ2-3
v_call: TRBV3-1/TRBV3-2

cdr3_nt: TGTGCCAGCAGTGAAGAACTGATCTATCAGCCCCAGCATTTT
cdr3_aa: CASSEELIYQPQHF
d_call: -
clone_size: -
j_call: TRBJ1-5
v_call: TRBV6-1

cdr3_nt: TGTGCCAGCAGCGCCTCTACAGGGATCGGCTACGAGCAGTACTTC
cdr3_aa: CASSASTGIGYEQYF
d_call: -
clone_size: -
j_call: TRBJ2-7
v_call: TRBV9

cdr3_nt: TGTGCCAGCAGCCGACGGCGGGGCCCCATATATGGCTACACCTTC
cdr3_aa: CASSRRRGPIYGYTF
d_call: -
clone_size: -
j_call: TRBJ1-2
v_call: TRBV3-1/TRBV3-2

cdr3_nt: TGTGCCAGCTCACCACGCGAGGCTAGCAATCAGCCCCAGCATTTT
cdr3_aa: CASSPREASNQPQHF
d_call: -
clone_size: -
j_call: TRBJ1-5
v_call: TRBV18

cdr3_nt: TGCGCCAGCAGCCACTTTTTCGGACAGGCAATCTACAATGAGCAGTTCTTC
cdr3_aa: CASSHFFGQAIYNEQFF
d_call: TRBD1
clone_size: -
j_call: TRBJ2-1
v_call: TRBV4-1

cdr3_nt: TGTGCCAGTACCACCTCCGGTGGTGCCTACTCCTACGAGCAGTACTTC
cdr3_aa: CASTTSGGAYSYEQYF
d_call: -
clone_size: -
j_call: TRBJ2-7
v_call: TRBV19

cdr3_nt: TGCAGCTTCTCCGGGACAGGGATCACCGGGGAGCTGTTTTTT
cdr3_aa: CSFSGTGITGELFF
d_call: TRBD1
clone_size: -
j_call: TRBJ2-2
v_call: TRBV29-1

cdr3_nt: TGTGCCAGCAGTTACACTCCGGTAACTAATGAAAAACTGTTTTTT
cdr3_aa: CASSYTPVTNEKLFF
d_call: -
clone_size: -
j_call: TRBJ1-4
v_call: TRBV6-5

cdr3_nt: TGTGCCAGCAGTTACTCGAGGACAGGTTACTACGAGCAGTACTTC
cdr3_aa: CASSYSRTGYYEQYF
d_call: TRBD1
clone_size: -
j_call: TRBJ2-7
v_call: TRBV6-6

cdr3_nt: TGTGCCAGCAGCCCAGGGACAGTCAACACCGGGGAGCTGTTTTTT
cdr3_aa: CASSPGTVNTGELFF
d_call: TRBD1
clone_size: -
j_call: TRBJ2-2
v_call: TRBV7-2

cdr3_nt: TGTGCTAGTGGTCTCCCCCCCGGGGAGCTGTTTTTT
cdr3_aa: CASGLPPGELFF
d_call: -
clone_size: once
j_call: TRBJ2-2
v_call: TRBV12-5

cdr3_nt: TGTGCCAGCAGTGAAGCAAGAGGGAGCAATCAGCCCCAGCATTTT
cdr3_aa: CASSEARGSNQPQHF
d_call: -
clone_size: -
j_call: TRBJ1-5
v_call: TRBV25-1

cdr3_nt: TGCGCCAGCAGCTTAGGGCAGAGGGCGTGGGGCGAGCAGTACTTC
cdr3_aa: CASSLGQRAWGEQYF
d_call: -
clone_size: -
j_call: TRBJ2-7
v_call: TRBV5-1

cdr3_nt: TGTGCCAGTAGTATCTTTAGGGGCGGTCAGCCCCAGCATTTT
cdr3_aa: CASSIFRGGQPQHF
d_call: -
clone_size: -
j_call: TRBJ1-5
v_call: TRBV19

cdr3_nt: TGTGCCAGCAAGTATGACACAGACAGAGACTCACCCCTCCACTTT
cdr3_aa: CASKYDTDRDSPLHF
d_call: -
clone_size: -
j_call: TRBJ1-6
v_call: TRBV19

cdr3_nt: TGTGCCAGCAGCCGGCACGCGGGGGCGGAGGAGACCCAGTACTTC
cdr3_aa: CASSRHAGAEETQYF
d_call: -
clone_size: few
j_call: TRBJ2-5
v_call: TRBV5-4

cdr3_nt: TGTGCCAGCAGTGAAGTGACAGGGGGCGAAGCTTTCTTT
cdr3_aa: CASSEVTGGEAFF
d_call: TRBD1
clone_size: -
j_call: TRBJ1-1
v_call: TRBV6-4

cdr3_nt: TGTGCCAGCAGCTTGGGGTTTGGCATCGCCCTCCACTTT
cdr3_aa: CASSLGFGIALHF
d_call: -
clone_size: -
j_call: TRBJ1-6
v_call: TRBV5-4

cdr3_nt: TGTGCCAGCTCACCCCCGGAGGGGGGGCACACTGAAGCTTTCTTT
cdr3_aa: CASSPPEGGHTEAFF
d_call: -
clone_size: -
j_call: TRBJ1-1
v_call: TRBV18

cdr3_nt: TGCGCCAGCAGCCACAACAGGGGGCGTATAGGTGATGGCTACACCTTC
cdr3_aa: CASSHNRGRIGDGYTF
d_call: TRBD1
clone_size: -
j_call: TRBJ1-2
v_call: TRBV4-1

cdr3_nt: TGTGCCAGCAGTTTCCAGGGGGTGATCTACGAGCAGTACTTC
cdr3_aa: CASSFQGVIYEQYF
d_call: TRBD1
clone_size: -
j_call: TRBJ2-7
v_call: TRBV27

cdr3_nt: TGTGCCACGGGGGGCCAAGAGACCCAGTACTTC
cdr3_aa: CATGGQETQYF
d_call: TRBD2
clone_size: -
j_call: TRBJ2-5
v_call: TRBV19

cdr3_nt: TGCGCCAGCAGCTTGGGGGCAGCGAACACTGAAGCTTTCTTT
cdr3_aa: CASSLGAANTEAFF
d_call: -
clone_size: -
j_call: TRBJ1-1
v_call: TRBV5-1

cdr3_nt: TGCGCCAGCAGTGGTTCACTGGAGAACCAAGAGACCCAGTACTTC
cdr3_aa: CASSGSLENQETQYF
d_call: -
clone_size: -
j_call: TRBJ2-5
v_call: TRBV10-1

cdr3_nt: TGTGCCAGCAGCGTAGGTCCAGGGGGAGATAGCAATCAGCCCCAGCATTTT
cdr3_aa: CASSVGPGGDSNQPQHF
d_call: TRBD1
clone_size: -
j_call: TRBJ1-5
v_call: TRBV9

cdr3_nt: TGTGCCAGCAGCCAAAGAGCGGGGTCTCGTGGCTACACCTTC
cdr3_aa: CASSQRAGSRGYTF
d_call: -
clone_size: -
j_call: TRBJ1-2
v_call: TRBV11-2

cdr3_nt: TGTGCCAGCAGTTACAACAGGTTTAGAACCACTGAAGCTTTCTTT
cdr3_aa: CASSYNRFRTTEAFF
d_call: -
clone_size: -
j_call: TRBJ1-1
v_call: TRBV6-5

cdr3_nt: TGTGCCAGTAGTATTGCCAAGTCCAGGCCCTTCCGGAACAACGTCCTGACTTTC
cdr3_aa: CASSIAKSRPFRNNVLTF
d_call: -
clone_size: -
j_call: TRBJ2-6
v_call: TRBV19

cdr3_nt: TGCAGCGTTGAAAAACAGCTAAACACCGGGGAGCTGTTTTTT
cdr3_aa: CSVEKQLNTGELFF
d_call: -
clone_size: once
j_call: TRBJ2-2
v_call: TRBV29-1

cdr3_nt: TGTGCCTCTGAGGCGTTAAGCTCTGGAAACACCATATATTTT
cdr3_aa: CASEALSSGNTIYF
d_call: -
clone_size: -
j_call: TRBJ1-3
v_call: TRBV19

cdr3_nt: TGTGCCAGCAGCTTGGGGACAGGTGAAAAACTGTTTTTT
cdr3_aa: CASSLGTGEKLFF
d_call: TRBD1
clone_size: few
j_call: TRBJ1-4
v_call: TRBV5-6

cdr3_nt: TGCGCCAGCAGCTTGGGACTTTTCTCTGGAAACACCATATATTTT
cdr3_aa: CASSLGLFSGNTIYF
d_call: -
clone_size: -
j_call: TRBJ1-3
v_call: TRBV5-1

cdr3_nt: TGTGCCACCAGCCCGGGACACTTTCAAGAGACCCAGTACTTC
cdr3_aa: CATSPGHFQETQYF
d_call: -
clone_size: -
j_call: TRBJ2-5
v_call: TRBV15